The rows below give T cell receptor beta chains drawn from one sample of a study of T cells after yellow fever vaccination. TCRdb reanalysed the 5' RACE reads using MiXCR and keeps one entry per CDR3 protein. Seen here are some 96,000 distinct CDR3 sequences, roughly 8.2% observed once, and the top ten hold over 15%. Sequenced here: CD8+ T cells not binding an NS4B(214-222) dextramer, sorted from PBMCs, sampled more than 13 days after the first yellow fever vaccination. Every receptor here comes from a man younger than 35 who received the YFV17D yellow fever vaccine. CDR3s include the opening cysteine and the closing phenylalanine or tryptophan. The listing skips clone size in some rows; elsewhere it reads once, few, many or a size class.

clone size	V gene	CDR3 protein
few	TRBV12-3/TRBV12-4	CASSLMDSWTDTQYF
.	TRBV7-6	CASSPPAAATNEKLFF
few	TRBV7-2	CASSAHWSYNEKLFF
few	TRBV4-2	CASSQVGFSGNTIYF
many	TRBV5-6	CASSLFPGEAGELFF
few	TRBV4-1	CASSQVGAYEQYF
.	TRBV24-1	CATSDSERGSTGELFF
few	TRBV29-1	CSVVRDRGVGAFF
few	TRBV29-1	CSVVETGVGETQYF
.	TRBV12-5	CASAMEGGGVEQYF
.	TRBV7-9	CASSLAPSIGELFF
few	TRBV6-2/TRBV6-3	CASSYGGAYNEQFF
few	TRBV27	CASKGEHYGYTF
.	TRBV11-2	CASSLTNEQFF
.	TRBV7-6	CASSLTGDEQYF
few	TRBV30	CALGQPFFNYGYTF
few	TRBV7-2	CASSSRRGFYEQYF
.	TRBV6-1	CASIKAGGFYEQYF
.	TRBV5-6	CASSTGGTEAFF
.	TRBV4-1	CASSQGYLSYEQYF
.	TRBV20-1	CSARGGFSYEQYF
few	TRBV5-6	CASSFTYEQYF
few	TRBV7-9	CASSFLRGPGTEAFF
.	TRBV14	CASSQRMTVRPETQYF
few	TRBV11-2	CASSPTGQGVTEAFF
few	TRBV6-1	CASTQRRLNTEAFF
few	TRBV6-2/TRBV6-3	CASSYGTGEYVSYEQYF
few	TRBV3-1	CASSQRGRGGGTQYF
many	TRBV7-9	CASSSRDRVRSTDTQYF
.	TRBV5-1	CASSLDWDYTGELFF
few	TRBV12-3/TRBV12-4	CASSRRGPQETQYF
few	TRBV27	CASSLLGRAEAFF
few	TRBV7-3	CASSLIGDQETQYF
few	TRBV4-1	CASSQDPTTAGYEQYF
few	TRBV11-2	CASGQGLVELFF
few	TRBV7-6	CASSLGRRSEAFF
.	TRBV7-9	CASSVRGERNTEAFF
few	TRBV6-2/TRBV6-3	CASGNRGRSTEAFF
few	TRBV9	CASSVGVGGPNEQYF
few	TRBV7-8	CASSHRTQYF
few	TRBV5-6	CASSLDFGGSLYGYTF
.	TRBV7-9	CASSLAAGKNYGYTF
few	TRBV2	CASSEANNQPQHF
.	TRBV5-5	CASSPRTTRANEQFF
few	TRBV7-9	CASSFFDRGYEQYF
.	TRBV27	CASSLGGLSGNTIYF
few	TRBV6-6	CASSSTRGDTQYF
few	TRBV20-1	CCARDLMWQGDNTDTQYF
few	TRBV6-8	CASSYSQGVGQPQHF